This T cell receptor (beta chain) originates from a study of T cells in localized non-small cell lung cancer. This CDR3 spans 14 amino acids. Germline assignment: CDR1 SGDLS and CDR2 YYNGEE. V shed 0 bases and J shed 0 bases, with 4 bases lying between them. Produced via immunoSEQ multiplex PCR; TCRdb's table is partial and in-frame only. In the table there are fewer than 100,000 clones, roughly 87% of which are singletons. The chain recombines TRBV9 with TRBJ2-1; no reliable D call. The source material was peripheral blood, sampled before any cancer treatment. This receptor was obtained from a man aged 40 to 69 with stage I squamous cell lung carcinoma. This chain's CDR3 is CASSVVSSYNEQFF. CDR3 in DNA: TGTGCCAGCAGCGTAGTGAGCTCCTACAATGAGCAGTTCTTC. The full variable domain, with the rest looked up from reference TRBV9 and TRBJ2-1, is DSGVTQTPKHLITATGQRVTLRCSPRSGDLSVYWYQQSLDQGLQFLIQYYNGEERAKGNILERFSAQQFPDLHSELNLSSLELGDSALYFCASSVVSSYNEQFFGPGTRLTVL.